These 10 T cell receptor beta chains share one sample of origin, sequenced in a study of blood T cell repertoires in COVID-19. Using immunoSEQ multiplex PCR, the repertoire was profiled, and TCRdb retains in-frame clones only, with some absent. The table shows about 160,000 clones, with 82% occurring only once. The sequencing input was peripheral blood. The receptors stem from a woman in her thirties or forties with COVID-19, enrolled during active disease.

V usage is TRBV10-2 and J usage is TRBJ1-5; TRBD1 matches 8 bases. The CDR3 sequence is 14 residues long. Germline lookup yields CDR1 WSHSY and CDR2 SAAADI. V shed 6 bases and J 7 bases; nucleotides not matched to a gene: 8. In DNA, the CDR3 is TGCGCCAGCAGACCTACAGGGGGGGACCAGCCCCAGCATTTT. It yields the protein CASRPTGGDQPQHF.

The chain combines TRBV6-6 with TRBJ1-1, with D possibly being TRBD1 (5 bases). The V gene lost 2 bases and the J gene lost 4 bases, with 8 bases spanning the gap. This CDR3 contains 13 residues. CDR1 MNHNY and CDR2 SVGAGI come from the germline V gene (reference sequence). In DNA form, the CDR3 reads TGTGCCAGCAGTTACGGCGGGGGCACTGAAGCTTTCTTT. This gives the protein CASSYGGGTEAFF.

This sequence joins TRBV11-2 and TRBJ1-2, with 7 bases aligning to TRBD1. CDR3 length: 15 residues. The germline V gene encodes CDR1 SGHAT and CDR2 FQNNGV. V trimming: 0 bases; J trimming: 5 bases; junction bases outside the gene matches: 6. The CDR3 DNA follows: TGTGCCAGCAGCTTAGATACAGGGGCGCTATATGGCTACACCTTC. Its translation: CASSLDTGALYGYTF.

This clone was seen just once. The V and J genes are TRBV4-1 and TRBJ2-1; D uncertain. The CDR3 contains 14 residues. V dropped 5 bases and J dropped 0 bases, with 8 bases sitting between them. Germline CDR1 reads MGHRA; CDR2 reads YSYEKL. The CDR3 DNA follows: TGCGCCAGCAGCATAAGCCTCTCCTACAATGAGCAGTTCTTC. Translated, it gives CASSISLSYNEQFF.

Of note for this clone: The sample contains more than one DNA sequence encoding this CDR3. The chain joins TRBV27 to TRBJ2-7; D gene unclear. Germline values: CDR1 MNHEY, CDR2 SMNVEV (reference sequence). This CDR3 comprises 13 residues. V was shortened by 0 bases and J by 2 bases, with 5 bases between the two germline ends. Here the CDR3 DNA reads TGTGCCAGCAGTTTATCCCCAGCCTACGAGCAGTACTTC. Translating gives CASSLSPAYEQYF.

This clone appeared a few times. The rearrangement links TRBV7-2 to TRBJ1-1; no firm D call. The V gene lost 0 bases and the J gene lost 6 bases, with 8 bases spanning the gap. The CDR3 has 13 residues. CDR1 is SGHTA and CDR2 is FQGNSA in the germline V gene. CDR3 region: CASSLAAGPEAFF. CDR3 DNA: TGTGCCAGCAGCTTAGCGGCGGGCCCTGAAGCTTTCTTT.

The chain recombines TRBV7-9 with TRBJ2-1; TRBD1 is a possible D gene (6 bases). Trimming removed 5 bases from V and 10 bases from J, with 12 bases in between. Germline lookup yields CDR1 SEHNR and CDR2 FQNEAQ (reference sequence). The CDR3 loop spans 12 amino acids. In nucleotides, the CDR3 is TGTGCCAGCAGCCCCCAGGGGATAGAGCAGTTCTTC. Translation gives CASSPQGIEQFF.

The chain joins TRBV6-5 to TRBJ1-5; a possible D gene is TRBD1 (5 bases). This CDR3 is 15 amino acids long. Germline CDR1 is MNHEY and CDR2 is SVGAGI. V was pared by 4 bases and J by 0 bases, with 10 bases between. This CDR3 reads CASSWTSHSNQPQHF. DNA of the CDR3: TGTGCCAGCAGTTGGACATCTCATAGCAATCAGCCCCAGCATTTT.

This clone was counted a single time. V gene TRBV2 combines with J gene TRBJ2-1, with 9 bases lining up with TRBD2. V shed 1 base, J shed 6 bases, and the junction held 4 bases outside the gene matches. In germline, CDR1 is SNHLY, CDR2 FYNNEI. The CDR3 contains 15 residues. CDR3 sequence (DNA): TGTGCCAGCAGTGAAGGCGGGAGGGCCGGCAATGAGCAGTTCTTC. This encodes CASSEGGRAGNEQFF.

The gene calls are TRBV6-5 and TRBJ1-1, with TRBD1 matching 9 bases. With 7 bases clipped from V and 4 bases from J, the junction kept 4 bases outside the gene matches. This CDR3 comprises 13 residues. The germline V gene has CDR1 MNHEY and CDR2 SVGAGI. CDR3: CASNKQGATEAFF. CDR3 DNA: TGTGCCAGCAATAAACAGGGGGCCACTGAAGCTTTCTTT.